Each of the 17 T cell receptor beta chains below was sequenced from the same sample in a study of Ad26.COV2.S vaccination and SARS-CoV-2 variants. Treatment denoted: 15 to 20 received Ad26.COV2.S at low or high dose, single or two shots; five or six received placebo; per-sample allocation not given. Specimen acquisition occurred on day 63 following the initial vaccine or placebo injection. Only in-frame clones appear in the TCRdb table, and some are missing; sequencing was by immunoSEQ multiplex PCR. The repertoire holds around 400,000 clones, 89% seen once, with about 1.9% in the top ten. Source: peripheral blood, taken in a trial of Ad26.COV2.S vaccine versus placebo. The receptors originated from a person aged 18-60 years who received the Ad26.COV2.S COVID-19 vaccine or a placebo.

V gene TRBV14 combines with J gene TRBJ1-6, with D uncertain. CDR1 SGHDN and CDR2 FVKESK come from the germline V gene. The CDR3 is 14 residues long. The V and J ends lost 1 base and 6 bases respectively, with 7 bases between them. In nucleotides, the CDR3 is TGTGCCAGCAGCCAAGCCCTCGTTAATTCACCCCTCCACTTT. Its translation: CASSQALVNSPLHF.

The gene calls are TRBV5-4 and TRBJ2-3; possible D gene TRBD2, 6 bases. The V gene's germline CDR1 is SGHNT and CDR2 YYREEE (reference sequence). The CDR3 contains 16 residues. Trimming removed 2 bases from V and 2 bases from J, with 15 bases in between. The CDR3 loop reads CASSFATRTNTDTQYF. As DNA, the CDR3 is TGTGCCAGCAGCTTTGCTACCAGGACTAACACAGATACGCAGTATTTT.

This chain links TRBV5-8 with TRBJ1-2; 7 bases agree with TRBD1. The germline V gene encodes CDR1 SGHTS and CDR2 YDEGEE. After removal of 4 bases from V and 8 bases from J, the junction contained 20 bases not matched to a gene. The CDR3 contains 17 residues. For the CDR3, the DNA is TGTGCCAGCAGCGCCGGGGCAAATCGACAGGGAAGAGGAGGCTACACCTTC. As protein: CASSAGANRQGRGGYTF.

The chain carries TRBV2 and TRBJ2-3; 11 bases fit TRBD2. With 7 bases clipped from V and 4 bases from J, the junction kept 4 bases outside the gene matches. Germline CDR1 SNHLY, CDR2 FYNNEI. The CDR3 is 14 residues long. CDR3 region: CASTRLAGPDTQYF. CDR3 coding DNA: TGTGCCAGCACCCGACTAGCGGGACCAGATACGCAGTATTTT. Full variable domain (remainder filled in from reference TRBV2 and TRBJ2-3): EPEVTQTPSHQVTQMGQEVILRCVPISNHLYFYWYRQILGQKVEFLVSFYNNEISEKSEIFDDQFSVERPDGSNFTLKIRSTKLEDSAMYFCASTRLAGPDTQYFGPGTRLTVL.

The chain recombines TRBV6-5 with TRBJ1-1, with 10 bases identical to TRBD1. CDR1 is MNHEY and CDR2 is SVGAGI in the germline V gene. There are 14 residues in the CDR3. V lost 7 bases to trimming and J lost 3 bases; unmatched junction nucleotides: 5. CDR3 in amino acids: CASIGTGADTEAFF. CDR3 DNA: TGTGCCAGCATCGGGACAGGGGCAGACACTGAAGCTTTCTTT.

The chain recombines TRBV5-8 with TRBJ2-2; 12 bases fit TRBD1. Per the germline V gene, CDR1 is SGHTS and CDR2 is YDEGEE. The junction had 12 bases not matched to a gene; V was cut back by 5 bases and J by 7 bases. This CDR3 comprises 17 residues. CDR3 region: CASRPRDRGRRSGELFF. DNA for the CDR3: TGTGCCAGCAGGCCCAGGGACAGGGGGCGAAGGAGCGGGGAGCTGTTTTTT.

There are a few counts of this clone. V gene TRBV6-5 combines with J gene TRBJ1-5, with TRBD1 identical over 8 bases. Germline CDR1 and CDR2: MNHEY and SVGAGI. V gave up 7 bases and J gave up 6 bases; unmatched junction bases: 8. CDR3 size: 14 residues. CDR3 coding DNA: TGTGCCAGCATGGTCGGGACAGGACGTCAGCCCCAGCATTTT. It yields the protein CASMVGTGRQPQHF.

The chain is built from TRBV7-9 and TRBJ2-1, with D maybe TRBD2 (7 bases). Germline loops: CDR1 SEHNR, CDR2 FQNEAQ (reference sequence). This CDR3 contains 15 residues. Trimming shortened V by 5 bases and J by 4 bases, and 15 bases separated the two germline ends. The CDR3 DNA sequence: TGTGCCAGCAGCAACCAGGGGAGGGCTTACAATGAGCAGTTCTTC. Translated: CASSNQGRAYNEQFF. The entire variable domain, with the rest obtained from reference TRBV7-9 and TRBJ2-1, is as follows: DTGVSQNPRHKITKRGQNVTFRCDPISEHNRLYWYRQTLGQGPEFLTYFQNEAQLEKSRLLSDRFSAERPKGSFSTLEIQRTEQGDSAMYLCASSNQGRAYNEQFFGPGTRLTVL.

The gene calls are TRBV6-4 and TRBJ2-7; 10 bases align to TRBD2. CDR3 size: 14 residues. Looked up from germline, CDR1 is MRHNA and CDR2 is SNTAGT. V dropped 2 bases and J dropped 4; count of bases not matched to a gene: 2. In nucleotides, the CDR3 is TGTGCCAGCAGTGACGGGACTAGCGAATACGAGCAGTACTTC. The encoded protein is CASSDGTSEYEQYF.

V and J are TRBV5-4 and TRBJ2-3, with TRBD2 matching over 7 bases. This CDR3 region has 17 residues. Germline CDR1 reads SGHNT; CDR2 reads YYREEE (reference sequence). The J segment lost 7 bases and the V segment lost 0 bases, leaving 14 bases of the junction unmatched. CDR3 residues: CASSLAIQGGFSNTQYF. The CDR3 nucleotides are TGTGCCAGCAGCTTGGCAATCCAGGGAGGGTTTTCAAATACGCAGTATTTT.

V gene TRBV7-2 combines with J gene TRBJ2-1; unclear D gene. Germline V gene sequence: CDR1 SGHTA, CDR2 FQGNSA. This CDR3 contains 14 residues. The V end lost 1 base, the J end lost 5 bases, and 9 bases lay between the germline ends. Here the CDR3 reads CASSLVWGNNEQFF. The CDR3, as DNA: TGTGCCAGCAGCTTAGTATGGGGTAACAATGAGCAGTTCTTC.

The rearrangement links TRBV6-2 or TRBV6-3 to TRBJ2-7; D remains unclear. V was trimmed by 2 bases and J by 0 bases, leaving 11 bases between them. The CDR3 runs to 15 residues. Germline loops: CDR1 MNHEY, CDR2 SVGEGT. As DNA, the CDR3 is TGTGCCAGCAGTTACCCCGGGTCCGTCTCCTACGAGCAGTACTTC. Its translation: CASSYPGSVSYEQYF.

This sequence joins TRBV7-6 and TRBJ2-1; D is ambiguous. The CDR3 has 15 amino acids. V was pared by 5 bases and J by 6 bases, with 17 bases between. CDR1 and CDR2 (germline): SGHVS, FNYEAQ. CDR3 in amino acids: CASSESPRSSNEQFF. The CDR3 DNA is TGTGCCAGCAGCGAATCTCCCCGGTCGAGCAATGAGCAGTTCTTC.

This chain links TRBV30 with TRBJ1-4; 7 positions agree with TRBD1. V gave up 3 bases and J gave up 10 bases; unmatched junction bases: 11. There are 14 residues in the CDR3. From germline, CDR1 is GTSNPN and CDR2 SVGIG (reference sequence). CDR3 in amino acids: CAWRMTGLSGKLFF. DNA for the CDR3: TGTGCCTGGAGAATGACAGGGTTAAGTGGAAAACTGTTTTTT. Supplemented by reference TRBV30 and TRBJ1-4, the full variable domain reads SQTIHQWPATLVQPVGSPLSLECTVEGTSNPNLYWYRQAAGRGLQLLFYSVGIGQISSEVPQNLSASRPQDRQFILSSKKLLLSDSGFYLCAWRMTGLSGKLFFGSGTQLSVL.

The chain has TRBV27 and TRBJ2-7; a possible D gene is TRBD2 (5 bases). V was clipped by 2 bases and J by 4 bases, with 9 bases between them. The CDR3 is made up of 13 amino acids. Germline V lookup: CDR1 MNHEY, CDR2 SMNVEV (reference sequence). The CDR3, as DNA: TGTGCCAGCAGTTTAATGTCGGGATACGAGCAGTACTTC. It is translated as CASSLMSGYEQYF.

This clone was seen a single time. V is TRBV5-1 and J is TRBJ2-5; D perhaps matches TRBD2 (5 bases). This CDR3 has 14 amino acids. Germline V gene sequence: CDR1 SGHRS, CDR2 YFSETQ. V lost 0 bases to trimming and J lost 3 bases, with 9 bases between them. The CDR3 DNA is TGCGCCAGCAGCTTGGTCGCCGGGAAAGAGACCCAGTACTTC. Protein: CASSLVAGKETQYF.

The chain combines TRBV5-1 with TRBJ2-7, with D perhaps TRBD1 or TRBD2 (5 bases each). The V gene lost 0 bases and the J gene lost 4 bases, with 17 bases spanning the gap. Germline V lookup: CDR1 SGHRS, CDR2 YFSETQ. The CDR3 loop spans 16 amino acids. The CDR3 sequence is CASSLAIVRERYEQYF. The CDR3 nucleotides read TGCGCCAGCAGCTTGGCAATCGTCAGGGAGAGATACGAGCAGTACTTC.